The 15 T cell receptor beta chains reported below all come from one sample, sequenced in a study of blood T cell repertoires in COVID-19. Method: immunoSEQ multiplex PCR; TCRdb's copy keeps in-frame clones and lacks some. This sample has around 140,000 clones, with about four fifths found just once. Specimen: peripheral blood. The receptors originated from a woman of 80 years or more with acute or convalescent COVID-19.

This clone was seen only a few times. The chain is built from TRBV29-1 and TRBJ2-7; TRBD1 might be the D (5 bases). Germline CDR1 is SQVTM and CDR2 is ANQGSEA. The CDR3 covers 13 residues. Trimming stripped 7 bases from V and 0 bases from J, with 13 bases between. The CDR3: CSAQVPPSYEQYF. CDR3 nucleotide sequence: TGCAGCGCACAGGTTCCACCCTCCTACGAGCAGTACTTC.

V usage is TRBV7-6 and J usage is TRBJ1-1, with 7 bases matching TRBD1. The CDR3 runs 14 residues. Per the germline V gene, CDR1 is SGHVS and CDR2 is FNYEAQ. J lost 6 bases, V lost 0 bases, and 4 bases had no gene match. CDR3 DNA sequence: TGTGCCAGCAGCTTAGCCGAAGGACAGGCTGAAGCTTTCTTT. Its protein product is CASSLAEGQAEAFF.

V usage is TRBV18 and J usage is TRBJ2-2, with TRBD1 identical over 8 bases. The CDR3 extends over 14 amino acids. J was trimmed by 6 bases and V by 4 bases; bases with no gene match: 4. CDR1 is KGHSH and CDR2 is LQKENI in the germline V gene. This CDR3 is CASSLDRDAGELFF. The CDR3 DNA reads TGTGCCAGCTCACTGGACAGGGACGCCGGGGAGCTGTTTTTT.

The V call is TRBV20-1, the J call TRBJ1-1; TRBD1 is a possible D gene (6 bases). The V and J ends lost 7 bases and 6 bases respectively, with 12 bases between them. Germline CDR1 is DFQATT and CDR2 is SNEGSKA (reference sequence). The CDR3 runs to 11 residues. The CDR3 DNA reads TGCAGTGTGGGCAGGGGCGCTGAAGCTTTCTTT. Translation: CSVGRGAEAFF.

The chain combines TRBV4-3 with TRBJ1-2, with D possibly TRBD1 on 5 matching bases. The CDR3 is 17 amino acids. Between the trimmed V and J ends, which lost 0 bases and 5 bases, there was a span of 19 bases. Looked up from germline, CDR1 is LGHNA and CDR2 is YSLEER. The CDR3 DNA sequence: TGCGCCAGCAGCCAAGATCGCGGGGGGGAGGATTATTATGGCTACACCTTC. Translated: CASSQDRGGEDYYGYTF.

This chain joins TRBV14 and TRBJ2-7; D not certain. The germline V gene encodes CDR1 SGHDN and CDR2 FVKESK. This CDR3 region has 13 residues. V was pared by 6 bases and J by 0 bases, with 9 bases between. CDR3 bases: TGTGCCAGCAGGCCTGACACCTCCTACGAGCAGTACTTC. Protein product: CASRPDTSYEQYF.

This chain connects TRBV30 to TRBJ1-4; TRBD1 agrees at 8 bases. The V gene's germline CDR1 is GTSNPN and CDR2 SVGIG (reference sequence). V shed 8 bases, J shed 2 bases, and the junction held 7 bases outside the gene matches. The CDR3 loop spans 14 amino acids. The CDR3 region has the DNA TGTGCCCGAGGACAGGGTGGGACTAATGAAAAACTGTTTTTT. It translates to CARGQGGTNEKLFF.

J is TRBJ1-1 and V is TRBV14; TRBD1 aligns across 10 bases. The germline gives CDR1 SGHDN, CDR2 FVKESK. V shed 2 bases and J 3 bases; nucleotides not matched to a gene: 6. The CDR3 contains 16 residues. CDR3 sequence: CASSQSGQGTDTEAFF. The CDR3 DNA sequence: TGTGCCAGCAGCCAATCGGGACAGGGGACAGACACTGAAGCTTTCTTT. The whole variable domain, filled in from reference TRBV14 and TRBJ1-1, reads EAGVTQFPSHSVIEKGQTVTLRCDPISGHDNLYWYRRVMGKEIKFLLHFVKESKQDESGMPNNRFLAERTGGTYSTLKVQPAELEDSGVYFCASSQSGQGTDTEAFFGQGTRLTVV.

V usage is TRBV3-1 (or the pseudogene TRBV3-2) and J usage is TRBJ2-7; weak D call: TRBD1 (6 bases). Germline-derived CDR1 and CDR2 are LGHDT and YNNKEL (reference sequence). V was trimmed by 1 base and J by 7 bases, leaving 17 bases between them. The CDR3 runs 15 residues. CDR3 sequence: CASSQGLPGHREQYF. Here the CDR3 DNA reads TGTGCCAGCAGCCAAGGTCTACCGGGACATAGGGAGCAGTACTTC.

This clone occurred once. The V call is TRBV6-4, the J call TRBJ2-6; no reliable D call. Germline-derived CDR1 and CDR2 are MRHNA and SNTAGT. The CDR3 totals 15 residues. V lost 4 bases to trimming and J lost 0 bases, with 7 bases between them. Here the CDR3 reads CASSASHSGANVLTF. CDR3 nucleotides: TGTGCCAGCAGTGCCAGTCACTCTGGGGCCAACGTCCTGACTTTC.

This clone was counted a single time. This chain uses TRBV2 with TRBJ1-1; D unresolved. V was pared by 6 bases and J by 3 bases, with 5 bases between. Germline CDR1 reads SNHLY; CDR2 reads FYNNEI. The CDR3 sequence is 11 residues long. The CDR3 DNA reads as TGTGCCAGCAGCCCGGACACTGAAGCTTTCTTT. Translation gives CASSPDTEAFF.

The chain employs TRBV7-9 and TRBJ2-7; D possibly corresponds to TRBD1 (6 bases). V gave up 5 bases and J gave up 4 bases, with 15 bases separating them. This CDR3 region has 14 residues. Germline CDR1 is SEHNR and CDR2 is FQNEAQ (reference sequence). CDR3 in amino acids: CASSISGTSYEQYF. The CDR3 coding sequence is TGTGCCAGCAGCATCTCCGGGACATCGTACGAGCAGTACTTC.

The V gene is TRBV7-2, the J gene TRBJ2-5; D may be TRBD1 (6 bases). Germline V CDR1 and CDR2: SGHTA, FQGNSA. The CDR3 loop spans 14 amino acids. Trimming took off 5 bases at V and 4 bases at J, with 14 bases between the two ends. CDR3 nucleotide sequence: TGTGCCAGCAGCCCTGACAGGCCGGGAGAGACCCAGTACTTC. Translated: CASSPDRPGETQYF. Full variable domain (missing parts from reference TRBV7-2 and TRBJ2-5): GAGVSQSPSNKVTEKGKDVELRCDPISGHTALYWYRQSLGQGLEFLIYFQGNSAPDKSGLPSDRFSAERTGGSVSTLTIQRTQQEDSAVYLCASSPDRPGETQYFGPGTRLLVL.

This rearrangement joins TRBV5-6 to TRBJ1-5, with D possibly being TRBD1 (5 bases). The CDR3 is 15 residues long. Per the germline V gene, CDR1 is SGHDT and CDR2 is YYEEEE. Trimming left V 0 bases short and J 0 bases short, with 7 bases between. CDR3 nucleotides: TGTGCCAGCAGCTTGGCAGGGATTAGCAATCAGCCCCAGCATTTT. This codes for CASSLAGISNQPQHF. The full variable domain, with the rest looked up from reference TRBV5-6 and TRBJ1-5, is DAGVTQSPTHLIKTRGQQVTLRCSPKSGHDTVSWYQQALGQGPQFIFQYYEEEERQRGNFPDRFSGHQFPNYSSELNVNALLLGDSALYLCASSLAGISNQPQHFGDGTRLSIL.

CDR3 in DNA: TGTGCCACCAGCATAGGGAGGCAGAGTAATGAAAAACTGTTTTTT. Its protein is CATSIGRQSNEKLFF. The chain employs TRBV15 and TRBJ1-4; D unclear. CDR1 is LNHNV and CDR2 is YYDKDF in the germline V gene (reference sequence). Trimming removed 4 bases from V and 4 bases from J, with 13 bases in between. The CDR3 consists of 15 residues.